These T cell receptor beta chains were read from a single sample in a study of response to subunit inactivated influenza vaccine. TCRdb reprocessed the RT-PCR reads with MiXCR, giving one entry per CDR3 protein. The sample records some 850,000 distinct CDR3 sequences, approximately 18% being singletons. The specimen was PBMCs from blood, collected 4 to 6 days after vaccination. The receptors here all came from a man in his fifties who received an inactivated influenza vaccine. Both conserved end residues are part of each CDR3. A D gene is named only where the DNA matches it firmly. Rows may omit the clone size; those that give it use once, few, many or a size class.

>few|-|TRBV3-1|TRBJ1-2
TGTGCCAGCAGCCAAGGAGTCCCTGGCTACACCTTC
CASSQGVPGYTF
>-|TRBD1|TRBV29-1|TRBJ2-3
TGCAGCGCTCAGGGGGCGCTGGGAGATACGCAGTATTTT
CSAQGALGDTQYF
>few|-|TRBV27|TRBJ2-1
TGTGCCAGCAGTCCAGTAGCGCATAGCTCCTACAATGAGCAGTTCTTC
CASSPVAHSSYNEQFF
>-|TRBD1|TRBV10-3|TRBJ2-4
TGTGCCATCAGTGAGGGGACAGAAAACATTCAGTACTTC
CAISEGTENIQYF
>-|-|TRBV5-5|TRBJ1-4
TGTGCCAGCAGCCACATTGGGGCCGGCTCTAATGAAAAACTGTTTTTT
CASSHIGAGSNEKLFF
>-|-|TRBV6-2/TRBV6-3|TRBJ2-1
TGTGCCAGCAGTTACAGTCGGGTAGGGTCAAGCAATGAGCAGTTCTTC
CASSYSRVGSSNEQFF
>many|-|TRBV5-1|TRBJ2-1
TGCGCCAGCAGCTTGGTTCCGGGCAATGAGCAGTTCTTC
CASSLVPGNEQFF
>few|-|TRBV12-3/TRBV12-4|TRBJ2-7
TGTGCCAGCAGCGCCCGGGGAGCGCAGTACTTC
CASSARGAQYF
>-|-|TRBV7-2|TRBJ2-5
TGTGCCAGCAGCTTTATCTTGGGCCAAGAGACCCAGTACTTC
CASSFILGQETQYF
>few|-|TRBV3-1|TRBJ2-2
TGTGCCAGCAGCCAAGTTTTGTTAAGGAGATCCACCGGGGAGCTGTTTTTT
CASSQVLLRRSTGELFF
>few|-|TRBV11-2|TRBJ1-1
TGTGCCAGCAGCTTAGAAGGGGCCAGACTTGACCCTGAAGCTTTCTTT
CASSLEGARLDPEAFF
>few|-|TRBV11-2|TRBJ2-7
TGTGCCAGCAGCTTCCACCGGGACCGAACCTACGAGCAGTACTTC
CASSFHRDRTYEQYF
>-|-|TRBV15|TRBJ1-2
TGTGCCACCAGCAGGACCCCGGGTAGGGCCCACACCTTC
CATSRTPGRAHTF
>-|TRBD1|TRBV10-3|TRBJ2-3
TGTGCCATCAGTACAGGGGGCTCATCAGATACGCAGTATTTT
CAISTGGSSDTQYF
>few|TRBD1|TRBV5-1|TRBJ1-1
TGCGCCAGCAGCTTGGGGGACAGGTGGGACACTGAAGCTTTCTTT
CASSLGDRWDTEAFF
>few|TRBD2|TRBV18|TRBJ2-4
TGTGCCAGCTCACCAGGAGCGGGGGCAAACATTCAGTACTTC
CASSPGAGANIQYF
>-|-|TRBV5-1|TRBJ2-3
TGCGCCAGCAGCTTCTCCGAAAATACGCAGTATTTT
CASSFSENTQYF
>few|-|TRBV5-5|TRBJ2-1
TGTGCCAGCAGCTTGGTATGGGGTCAACTAAGCTACAATGAGCAGTTCTTC
CASSLVWGQLSYNEQFF
>-|TRBD1|TRBV20-1|TRBJ2-3
TGCAGTGCTCACACCAGGGACAGGGTGGCAGATACGCAGTATTTT
CSAHTRDRVADTQYF
>few|TRBD2|TRBV6-1|TRBJ2-1
TGTGCCAGCAGCCCCTGGCCCACTAGCGGGAAAGGGAATGAGCAGTTCTTC
CASSPWPTSGKGNEQFF
>few|-|TRBV7-2|TRBJ1-1
TGTGCCAGCACCAAGACGGGGGGATCAGGCAATGAAGCTTTCTTT
CASTKTGGSGNEAFF
>-|-|TRBV20-1|TRBJ1-5
TGCAGTGGCGCACAGGGCCCCAGCAATCAGCCCCAGCATTTT
CSGAQGPSNQPQHF
>-|-|TRBV30|TRBJ2-1
TGTGCCTGGAGTGCCAATGTTGAGCAGTTCTTC
CAWSANVEQFF
>few|TRBD2|TRBV20-1|TRBJ2-1
TGCAGTGCCGAACGTACTAGCGGCAGCCTCTGGAATGAGCAGTTCTTC
CSAERTSGSLWNEQFF
>many|-|TRBV20-1|TRBJ2-5
TGCAGTGCTAGAGGACACGGGGGCGCTGAGACCCAGTACTTC
CSARGHGGAETQYF
>few|-|TRBV5-1|TRBJ1-1
TGCGCCAGCAGCTGGCAGGGGACCACTGAAGCTTTCTTT
CASSWQGTTEAFF
>many|TRBD1|TRBV6-1|TRBJ1-5
TGTGCCAGCAGCCTGACAGGGGAGGCAAGGCAGCCCCAGCATTTT
CASSLTGEARQPQHF
>few|TRBD1|TRBV29-1|TRBJ2-3
TGCAGCGTCGCTAAACCGGGACAGAGCACAGATACGCAGTATTTT
CSVAKPGQSTDTQYF
>-|TRBD1|TRBV11-2|TRBJ2-7
TGTGCCAGCAGCTTAGGACAGGGGATGGGCGAGCAGTACTTC
CASSLGQGMGEQYF
>few|TRBD2|TRBV14|TRBJ2-7
TGTGCCAGCAGCCTCGGACTAGGGGCGTACGAGCAGTACTTC
CASSLGLGAYEQYF
>-|-|TRBV7-3|TRBJ1-6
TGTGCCAGCAGCTTAATGGGCAGAAATTCACCCCTCCACTTT
CASSLMGRNSPLHF
>few|TRBD2|TRBV4-2|TRBJ2-1
TGTGCCAGCAGCCCCTCTGCGGGAGGTGGGTACAATGAGCAGTTCTTC
CASSPSAGGGYNEQFF
>many|-|TRBV10-3|TRBJ2-1
TGTGCCACCTTGCAGGCTAGCTCCTACAATGAGCAGTTCTTC
CATLQASSYNEQFF
>-|-|TRBV7-8|TRBJ2-7
TGTGCCAGCAGCGTCCACAGGGGGGGTGGTTACGAGCAGTACTTC
CASSVHRGGGYEQYF
>-|TRBD2|TRBV4-3|TRBJ2-2
TGCGCCAGCAGCCTACATTTAGCGGGAGGGATCACCGGGGAGCTGTTTTTT
CASSLHLAGGITGELFF
>few|TRBD2|TRBV12-3/TRBV12-4|TRBJ2-1
TGTGCCAGCAGCCGGGGCGGGGGGGCGTCCTACAATGAGCAGTTCTTC
CASSRGGGASYNEQFF
>-|TRBD1|TRBV10-3|TRBJ2-7
TGTGCCATCACTGGCCGACAGGGCCGGGGCGAGCAGTACTTC
CAITGRQGRGEQYF
>-|-|TRBV4-2|TRBJ2-5
TGTGCCAGCAGCCAAGACGCGGGCGGCGTAGGAGAGACCCAGTACTTC
CASSQDAGGVGETQYF
>-|-|TRBV5-1|TRBJ1-1
TGCGCCAGCAGCTTGGGAGGGGCTCGGAACACTGAAGCTTTCTTT
CASSLGGARNTEAFF
>-|-|TRBV20-1|TRBJ1-5
TGCAGTGCTAGAGTACGTATCAATCAGCCCCAGCATTTT
CSARVRINQPQHF
>few|-|TRBV24-1|TRBJ1-5
TGTGCCACCAGCGAGACAGAGGCTCAGCCCCAGCATTTT
CATSETEAQPQHF
>few|-|TRBV24-1|TRBJ2-6
TGTGCCACCAGTGACCGTCGTGTGGGAACTGGGGCCAACGTCCTGACTTTC
CATSDRRVGTGANVLTF
>-|-|TRBV6-2/TRBV6-3|TRBJ2-7
TGTGCCAGCACCGCCGGGTCCTACGAGCAGTACTTC
CASTAGSYEQYF
>-|TRBD2|TRBV20-1|TRBJ2-1
TGCAGTGCTAGGGTCGGGAGGGCCTCTGAGCAGTTCTTC
CSARVGRASEQFF
>many|-|TRBV10-3|TRBJ2-7
TGTGCCACCAGGGACCGCTCCACTGACGAGCAGTACTTC
CATRDRSTDEQYF